These 32 T cell receptor beta chains were all obtained from the same sample, sequenced in a study of shared clonotypes between healthy human individuals. CD8 cells classed as naive were CD45RO-negative and positively selected for CCR7, excluding terminally differentiated effector memory CD45RA+ cells. Clones were read by immunoSEQ multiplex PCR, and TCRdb kept only the in-frame ones, dropping some. The table has about 2 million clones, about 95% seen once. Sequenced material: naive CD8+ T cells sorted from blood. The receptors derive from a man between 18 and 35 years old in good health.

The chain has TRBV9 and TRBJ1-4; tentative D call: TRBD1 (5 bases). This CDR3 contains 14 residues. V shed 3 bases and J shed 5 bases, with 11 bases lying between them. Germline lookup yields CDR1 SGDLS and CDR2 YYNGEE. DNA of the CDR3: TGTGCCAGCAGCGCAACGTGGGGCAATGAAAAACTGTTTTTT. Protein: CASSATWGNEKLFF.

The rearrangement joins TRBV7-9 to TRBJ1-2; the D is unclear. CDR1 is SEHNR, CDR2 FQNEAQ, per germline (reference sequence). The CDR3 extends over 12 amino acids. With 3 bases removed from V and 6 bases from J, the gap between germline ends came to 8 bases. The CDR3 sequence is CASSFPADGYTF. The CDR3 DNA reads TGTGCCAGCAGCTTCCCGGCAGATGGCTACACCTTC.

This clone was counted a few times. The V gene is TRBV20-1, the J gene TRBJ1-1; TRBD1 might be the D (5 bases). The germline V gene has CDR1 DFQATT and CDR2 SNEGSKA (reference sequence). The length of the CDR3 is 10 residues. Trimming left V 1 base short and J 8 bases short, with 5 bases between. The chain's CDR3 is CSARGDEAFF. In DNA, the CDR3 is TGCAGTGCTAGAGGGGACGAAGCTTTCTTT.

V usage is TRBV6-5 and J usage is TRBJ2-3, with D unclear. V gave up 2 bases and J gave up 0 bases, with 9 bases separating them. This CDR3 has 15 residues. The germline V gene has CDR1 MNHEY and CDR2 SVGAGI. The CDR3, as DNA: TGTGCCAGCAGTTACATGTCAGGCAGCACAGATACGCAGTATTTT. This codes for CASSYMSGSTDTQYF.

The V gene is TRBV10-1, the J gene TRBJ2-7; 8 positions agree with TRBD2. The junction had 9 bases not matched to a gene; V was cut back by 3 bases and J by 5 bases. The V gene's germline CDR1 is WNHNN and CDR2 SYGVQD (reference sequence). CDR3 length equals 15 residues. Here the CDR3 reads CASSETSGSLDEQYF. CDR3 in DNA: TGCGCCAGCAGTGAAACCAGCGGGAGTCTCGACGAGCAGTACTTC.

V gene TRBV2 combines with J gene TRBJ1-2; no clear D gene. Germline V gene lookup returns CDR1 SNHLY and CDR2 FYNNEI. The length of the CDR3 is 13 residues. With 5 bases removed from V and 1 base from J, the gap between germline ends came to 8 bases. In nucleotides, the CDR3 is TGTGCCAGCAGTCACGAGCTTAACTATGGCTACACCTTC. Its translation is CASSHELNYGYTF. Full variable domain (outside the CDR3, taken from reference TRBV2 and TRBJ1-2): EPEVTQTPSHQVTQMGQEVILRCVPISNHLYFYWYRQILGQKVEFLVSFYNNEISEKSEIFDDQFSVERPDGSNFTLKIRSTKLEDSAMYFCASSHELNYGYTFGSGTRLTVV.

This chain links TRBV15 with TRBJ2-7, with a possible D match to TRBD1 (6 bases). V dropped 8 bases and J dropped 0 bases, with 11 bases sitting between them. CDR3 length: 13 residues. Per the germline V gene, CDR1 is LNHNV and CDR2 is YYDKDF (reference sequence). Written as DNA, the CDR3 is TGTGCCACCGGTCTAGGGGGCTCCTACGAGCAGTACTTC. Protein: CATGLGGSYEQYF.

This clone was counted a single time. This chain connects TRBV4-1 to TRBJ2-7, with D maybe TRBD2 (6 bases). V lost 4 bases and J 3 bases, leaving 10 bases between the germline ends. Germline CDR1 reads MGHRA; CDR2 reads YSYEKL. The CDR3 runs 13 residues. CDR3 nucleotide sequence: TGCGCCAGCAGCCGGACTAATAGCTACGAGCAGTACTTC. The encoded protein is CASSRTNSYEQYF.

The J gene is TRBJ2-7, the V gene TRBV6-5, with D uncertain. CDR3 size: 12 residues. Germline V gene lookup returns CDR1 MNHEY and CDR2 SVGAGI. The ends were cut back, 6 bases at V and 4 bases at J, with 10 bases in the middle. In DNA, the CDR3 is TGTGCCAGCAGCAGTTACCAGTACGAGCAGTACTTC. Its translation is CASSSYQYEQYF.

This clone was found once. This rearrangement joins TRBV6-1 to TRBJ2-7; no clear D gene. CDR3 length: 15 amino acids. The V end lost 1 base, the J end lost 2 bases, and 12 bases lay between the germline ends. CDR1 is MNHNS and CDR2 is SASEGT in the germline V gene. The CDR3 is CASSEGQVPTYEQYF. CDR3 bases: TGTGCCAGCAGTGAAGGGCAGGTTCCGACCTACGAGCAGTACTTC.

V and J are TRBV7-9 and TRBJ2-1; D possibly corresponds to TRBD1 (6 bases). Germline V lookup: CDR1 SEHNR, CDR2 FQNEAQ (reference sequence). Trimming shortened V by 5 bases and J by 9 bases, and 8 bases separated the two germline ends. The CDR3 covers 11 residues. Here the CDR3 DNA reads TGTGCCAGCAGCAAAGGGGGTGAGCAGTTCTTC. Encoded protein: CASSKGGEQFF.

A single count supports this clone. The chain couples TRBV5-4 to TRBJ2-7; 10 bases are a match to TRBD1. This CDR3 is built from 15 residues. In germline, CDR1 is SGHNT, CDR2 YYREEE (reference sequence). J lost 9 bases, V lost 3 bases, and 12 bases had no gene match. The CDR3 nucleotides read TGTGCCAGCAGCTCCAACCGGGACAGGGGAGGAGGGCAGTACTTC. Residues: CASSSNRDRGGGQYF.

The chain combines TRBV27 with TRBJ1-1; D unclear. CDR1 is MNHEY and CDR2 is SMNVEV in the germline V gene (reference sequence). The CDR3 is 13 amino acids. Trimming left V 5 bases short and J 7 bases short, with 14 bases between. The CDR3 spells CASSRNPRNEAFF. DNA of the CDR3: TGTGCCAGCAGTCGGAACCCAAGGAATGAAGCTTTCTTT.

The V gene is TRBV15, the J gene TRBJ2-2, with TRBD2 matching over 12 bases. CDR1 is LNHNV, CDR2 YYDKDF, per germline (reference sequence). Trimming at V came to 3 bases and at J to 3 bases, leaving 8 bases not matched to a gene. The length of the CDR3 is 18 residues. CDR3 in amino acids: CATSSDSSGRAYTGELFF. DNA of the CDR3: TGTGCCACCAGCAGCGATTCTAGCGGGAGGGCCTACACCGGGGAGCTGTTTTTT.

CDR3 sequence reads: CASSYSLAGGGDTQYF. CDR3 in DNA: TGTGCCAGCAGTTACTCACTAGCGGGAGGAGGAGATACGCAGTATTTT. The V and J genes are TRBV6-6 and TRBJ2-3, with 12 bases that match TRBD2. Germline trimming cut 0 bases from V and 5 bases from J; bases unmatched to any gene: 3. The CDR3 is 16 residues long. Germline loops: CDR1 MNHNY, CDR2 SVGAGI (reference sequence).

The V call is TRBV13, the J call TRBJ2-3; TRBD2 aligns across 11 bases. This CDR3 spans 17 amino acids. The V gene end was trimmed by 5 bases and the J gene end by 2 bases; junction bases not matched to a gene: 9. Germline V lookup: CDR1 PRHDT, CDR2 FYEKMQ (reference sequence). CDR3 sequence reads: CASSPTGTSGYTDTQYF. CDR3 bases: TGTGCCAGCAGCCCAACCGGGACTAGCGGTTACACAGATACGCAGTATTTT.

This clone was found a few times. Additional DNA sequences in this sample encode the identical CDR3. The chain carries TRBV7-9 and TRBJ2-1; D gene ambiguous. V lost 1 base and J lost 5, with 3 bases in between. The CDR3 has 12 residues. Germline-derived CDR1 and CDR2 are SEHNR and FQNEAQ (reference sequence). CDR3 nucleotide sequence: TGTGCCAGCAGCTTAGGTCACAATGAGCAGTTCTTC. It translates to CASSLGHNEQFF.

The chain carries TRBV10-3 and TRBJ2-3; 7 bases agree with TRBD1. The trim removed 5 bases at V and 6 bases at J, leaving 5 bases unmatched. The length of the CDR3 is 13 residues. Germline-derived CDR1 and CDR2 are ENHRY and SYGVKD. The CDR3 DNA is TGTGCCATCAGTTATGACAGGGAGGATACGCAGTATTTT. It yields the protein CAISYDREDTQYF.

V and J are TRBV28 and TRBJ2-2; D ambiguous. This CDR3 has 18 amino acids. Trimming left V 6 bases short and J 0 bases short, with 20 bases between. Germline V gene lookup returns CDR1 MDHEN and CDR2 SYDVKM. The CDR3 DNA reads as TGTGCCAGCAGGGAGACGGCACACCTCACTCCGAACACCGGGGAGCTGTTTTTT. It is translated as CASRETAHLTPNTGELFF.

This chain uses TRBV7-8 with TRBJ2-7, with D uncertain. Per the germline V gene, CDR1 is SGHVS and CDR2 is FQNEAQ. The V gene lost 8 bases and the J gene lost 2 bases, with 10 bases spanning the gap. The CDR3 runs 12 residues. CDR3 sequence (DNA): TGTGCCAGCCAGGACGAAGCCTACGAGCAGTACTTC. It is translated as CASQDEAYEQYF.

V and J are TRBV7-9 and TRBJ1-2; perhaps TRBD1 as D (6 bases). Germline CDR1 and CDR2: SEHNR and FQNEAQ (reference sequence). The length of the CDR3 is 15 residues. Trimming stripped 4 bases from V and 4 bases from J, with 16 bases between. CDR3 residues: CASSSQGLLVYGYTF. In nucleotides, the CDR3 is TGTGCCAGCAGCTCACAGGGCCTCTTAGTCTATGGCTACACCTTC.

The count of this clone is one. V usage is TRBV4-1 and J usage is TRBJ1-2; D might be TRBD1 (5 bases). Per germline, CDR1 MGHRA and CDR2 YSYEKL. CDR3 length equals 13 residues. The V gene lost 4 bases and the J gene lost 2 bases, with 8 bases spanning the gap. The CDR3 here is CASSPQANYGYTF. The CDR3 bases are TGCGCCAGCAGCCCACAGGCGAACTATGGCTACACCTTC.

V is TRBV7-6 and J is TRBJ2-7, with D perhaps given as TRBD1 or TRBD2 (6 bases each). This CDR3 spans 15 amino acids. CDR1 SGHVS and CDR2 FNYEAQ come from the germline V gene. V was clipped by 5 bases and J by 2 bases, with 16 bases between them. The CDR3 bases are TGTGCCAGCAGCGCAGGGGTAGCGGACCCCTACGAGCAGTACTTC. It codes for CASSAGVADPYEQYF.

V usage is TRBV6-6 and J usage is TRBJ2-1; no firm D call. Trimming took 2 bases from V and 1 from J, leaving 6 bases between them. This CDR3 has 14 amino acids. Per germline, CDR1 MNHNY and CDR2 SVGAGI (reference sequence). CDR3 in DNA: TGTGCCAGCAGTTACGTCTCTTCCTACAATGAGCAGTTCTTC. It is translated as CASSYVSSYNEQFF.

The genes are TRBV7-9 and TRBJ1-2, with a weak D call TRBD1 (6 bases). Germline V gene sequence: CDR1 SEHNR, CDR2 FQNEAQ (reference sequence). Trimming left V 1 base short and J 6 bases short, with 9 bases between. This CDR3 has 13 residues. CDR3 region: CASSLDREHGYTF. The CDR3, as DNA: TGTGCCAGCAGCTTAGACAGGGAGCATGGCTACACCTTC.

The V gene is TRBV30, the J gene TRBJ1-5, with TRBD1 matching over 8 bases. After removal of 2 bases from V and 0 bases from J, the junction contained 3 bases not matched to a gene. The germline CDR1 and CDR2 sequences are GTSNPN and SVGIG (reference sequence). The CDR3 contains 15 residues. The chain's CDR3 is CAWSQGAHSNQPQHF. CDR3 nucleotides: TGTGCCTGGAGTCAGGGGGCACATAGCAATCAGCCCCAGCATTTT.

This clone was observed a single time. V and J are TRBV23-1 and TRBJ1-6; D gene unclear. TRBV23-1 is an ORF for which the function is uncertain. The germline V and J ends were trimmed by 4 bases and 16 bases, with 20 bases remaining between them. This CDR3 comprises 14 residues. CDR3 sequence (DNA): TGCGCCAGCAGTCGCCCAAGGGTCCAGGACGATCTCCACTTT. Protein sequence: CASSRPRVQDDLHF.

Comments on this clone: The same CDR3 also results from other DNA sequences found in this sample. This sequence joins TRBV27 and TRBJ1-6, with D possibly TRBD1 on 5 matching bases. CDR3 length: 14 residues. Germline-derived CDR1 and CDR2 are MNHEY and SMNVEV (reference sequence). Trimming took off 2 bases at V and 7 bases at J, with 9 bases between the two ends. CDR3 loop: CASSLTGPNSPLHF. The CDR3 nucleotides read TGTGCCAGCAGTTTAACAGGCCCCAATTCACCCCTCCACTTT.

The count of this clone is one. This chain links TRBV9 with TRBJ1-2; weak D call: TRBD1 (5 bases). This CDR3 is 15 amino acids long. CDR1 SGDLS and CDR2 YYNGEE come from the germline V gene. V gave up 2 bases and J gave up 4 bases, with 15 bases separating them. CDR3 sequence reads: CASSVDFGTAYGYTF. The DNA of the CDR3 is TGTGCCAGCAGCGTCGACTTCGGGACGGCCTATGGCTACACCTTC.

This chain connects TRBV7-2 to TRBJ2-5, with 13 bases that match TRBD2. This CDR3 contains 16 residues. Germline-derived CDR1 and CDR2 are SGHTA and FQGNSA. The junction had 5 bases not matched to a gene; V was cut back by 3 bases and J by 4 bases. In nucleotides, the CDR3 is TGTGCCAGCAGCTTCAGACTAGCGGGAGGTCCAGAGACCCAGTACTTC. It is translated as CASSFRLAGGPETQYF. Based on the CDR3 plus reference TRBV7-2 and TRBJ2-5, the full variable domain is GAGVSQSPSNKVTEKGKDVELRCDPISGHTALYWYRQSLGQGLEFLIYFQGNSAPDKSGLPSDRFSAERTGGSVSTLTIQRTQQEDSAVYLCASSFRLAGGPETQYFGPGTRLLVL.

A remark on this clone: Its ends do not fully match the called genes, so a read error is possible. This chain uses TRBV7-7 with TRBJ2-1; 7 nucleotides match TRBD2. This CDR3 is 15 amino acids long. The germline gives CDR1 SSHAT, CDR2 FNYEAQ (reference sequence). CDR3 coding DNA: TGTGCTAGCAGCTTAGATCCCAGGGAGGGGAATGAGCAGTTCTTC. It yields the protein CASSLDPREGNEQFF. The full variable domain, its missing parts supplied by reference TRBV7-7 and TRBJ2-1, is GAGVSQSPRYKVTKRGQDVTLRCDPISSHATLYWYQQALGQGPEFLTYFNYEAQPDKSGLPSDRFSAERPEGSISTLTIQRTEQRDSAMYRCASSLDPREGNEQFFGPGTRLTVL.

About this clone: The same CDR3 arises from other DNA sequences in this sample as well. The rearrangement uses TRBV4-1 and TRBJ2-7; D call uncertain. V was pared by 3 bases and J by 1 base, with 7 bases between. Germline-derived CDR1 and CDR2 are MGHRA and YSYEKL. This CDR3 is built from 13 residues. The CDR3 nucleotides are TGCGCCAGCAGCCAGAGTTTATCCTACGAGCAGTACTTC. It codes for CASSQSLSYEQYF.